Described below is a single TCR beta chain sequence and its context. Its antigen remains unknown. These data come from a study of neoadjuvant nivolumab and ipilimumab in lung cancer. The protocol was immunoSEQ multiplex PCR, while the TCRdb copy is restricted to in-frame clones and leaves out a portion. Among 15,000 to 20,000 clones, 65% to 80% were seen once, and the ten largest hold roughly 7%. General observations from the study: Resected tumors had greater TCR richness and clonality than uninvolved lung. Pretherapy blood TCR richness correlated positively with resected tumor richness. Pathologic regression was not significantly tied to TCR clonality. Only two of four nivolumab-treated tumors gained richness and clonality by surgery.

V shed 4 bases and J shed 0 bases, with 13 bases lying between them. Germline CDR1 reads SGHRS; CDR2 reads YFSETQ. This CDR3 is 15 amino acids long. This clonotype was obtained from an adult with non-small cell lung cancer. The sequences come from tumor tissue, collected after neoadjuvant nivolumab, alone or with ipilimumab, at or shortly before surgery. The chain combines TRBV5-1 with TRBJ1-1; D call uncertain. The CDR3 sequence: CASSEQGMVNTEAFF. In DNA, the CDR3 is TGCGCCAGCAGCGAACAAGGGATGGTGAACACTGAAGCTTTCTTT.